This TCR beta chain comes out of a study of shared clonotypes between healthy human individuals. Study at large: There were three CD4 naive, three CD4 memory, two CD8 naive and one CD8 memory plates per donor. The study, taken as a whole, reports: Generation probability values for non-shared clonotypes were lower than those for clonotypes shared by all four donors.

Terminally differentiated effector memory CD45RA+ cells were excluded by CCR7 positive selection of CD45RO-negative cells. Concerning this clone itself: Its antigen is unknown.

Unmatched junction bases numbered 8, after V lost 4 bases and J lost 0 bases. Germline V gene sequence: CDR1 SGHTA, CDR2 FQGTGA. The CDR3 is made up of 17 amino acids. Investigators spread the genomic DNA of each subset evenly over several immunoSEQ plates. The repertoire was sequenced with immunoSEQ multiplex PCR; TCRdb's copy has only in-frame clones and lacks some. The table has over 2,000,000 clones, 85% to 95% seen once. V is TRBV7-3 and J is TRBJ2-2; TRBD1 aligns across 7 bases. This clonotype originated in a man aged 18-30 years in good health. Some clones in this sample may be carry-over from other donors' samples. Sequencing input: naive CD8+ T cells from PBMCs. CDR3 coding DNA: TGTGCCAGCAGCTCCCCCGCCAGGGGGTCGAACACCGGGGAGCTGTTTTTT. Translation gives CASSSPARGSNTGELFF.